A single sample is the source of the 24 T cell receptor beta chains below, sequenced in a study. Each CDR3 protein gets one entry after TCRdb re-called the RT-PCR reads with MiXCR. The sample has roughly 6,000 distinct CDR3 sequences, approximately 90% seen once. What was sequenced was memory CD4+ T cells from blood. Source of these receptors: a female donor in good health, serving as a healthy control.

This clonotype appeared once. A library prepared for alpha chains yielded this beta chain as an off-target read; its size is of little meaning. The chain links TRBV18 to TRBJ2-7; either TRBD1 or TRBD2 may supply D (6 bases each). This CDR3 has 15 amino acids. Germline values: CDR1 KGHSH, CDR2 LQKENI. V shed 3 bases and J shed 4 bases, with 16 bases lying between them. CDR3 nucleotide sequence: TGTGCCAGCTCACCCCAGGGGAGGAAAGAATACGAGCAGTACTTC. Translation: CASSPQGRKEYEQYF.

In regard to this clonotype: In a library made to pick up alpha chains, this beta chain is a stray read with a size that means little. This chain links TRBV7-2 with TRBJ2-5, with D unresolved. Trimming cost V 5 bases and J 0 bases, with 10 bases left between them. This CDR3 region has 14 residues. The germline gives CDR1 SGHTA, CDR2 FQGNSA. In nucleotides, the CDR3 is TGTGCCAGCAGCCCCGGACGGAACCAAGAGACCCAGTACTTC. This codes for CASSPGRNQETQYF.

Notes on this clonotype: This beta chain appears as a stray read in a library generated for alpha chains; its size is not informative. The V and J genes are TRBV20-1 and TRBJ2-1; D uncertain. The ends were cut back, 0 bases at V and 0 bases at J, with 6 bases in the middle. The CDR3 length is 14 residues. Germline values: CDR1 DFQATT, CDR2 SNEGSKA (reference sequence). CDR3 loop: CSARDLLSYNEQFF. The CDR3 bases are TGCAGTGCTAGAGATCTACTCTCCTACAATGAGCAGTTCTTC.

Turning to this clonotype: Because the library targeted alpha chains, this beta chain is an off-target read whose size means little. J is TRBJ2-2 and V is TRBV29-1, with 10 bases identical to TRBD1. Germline CDR1 and CDR2: SQVTM and ANQGSEA. This CDR3 is built from 13 residues. The J segment lost 4 bases and the V segment lost 7 bases, leaving 3 bases of the junction unmatched. CDR3: CSARTGGTGELFF. CDR3 sequence (DNA): TGCAGCGCCAGGACAGGGGGCACCGGGGAGCTGTTTTTT.

In regard to this clonotype: Because this beta chain is a stray read in a library intended to capture alpha chains, its abundance should not be given much weight. This sequence joins TRBV11-3 and TRBJ2-1; TRBD2 is a possible D gene (5 bases). Trimming removed 0 bases from V and 6 bases from J, with 18 bases in between. The CDR3 is 17 amino acids. CDR1 is SGHNT and CDR2 is YENEEA in the germline V gene. The CDR3, as DNA: TGTGCCAGCAGCTTAGATTCTAGGGAGCGTTGGAGCAATGAGCAGTTCTTC. This encodes CASSLDSRERWSNEQFF. The whole variable domain, remainder taken from reference TRBV11-3 and TRBJ2-1, is EAGVVQSPRYKIIEKKQPVAFWCNPISGHNTLYWYLQNLGQGPELLIRYENEEAVDDSQLPKDRFSAERLKGVDSTLKIQPAELGDSAVYLCASSLDSRERWSNEQFFGPGTRLTVL.

About this clonotype itself: Little can be read into the size of this beta chain, an off-target read in a library designed for alpha chains. The V and J genes are TRBV5-1 and TRBJ2-1; 7 nucleotides line up with TRBD1. The CDR3 totals 16 residues. V was clipped by 2 bases and J by 4 bases; unmatched bases: 9. Germline CDR1 is SGHRS and CDR2 is YFSETQ. CDR3 coding DNA: TGCGCCAGCAGCTTATCCGGGACAGCCCTATACAATGAGCAGTTCTTC. It codes for CASSLSGTALYNEQFF.

On this clonotype: This beta chain lies outside the target of a library built for alpha chains; its clone size means little. The V call is TRBV5-1, the J call TRBJ1-2, with D perhaps matching TRBD1 (5 bases). The CDR3 contains 15 residues. Trimming removed 4 bases from V and 1 base from J, with 14 bases in between. Per germline, CDR1 SGHRS and CDR2 YFSETQ. The DNA of the CDR3 is TGCGCCAGCAGCCTCCGGGACGGAGATAACTATGGCTACACCTTC. Amino acids: CASSLRDGDNYGYTF.

As concerns this clonotype: In a library made to pick up alpha chains, this beta chain is a stray read with a size that means little. The chain carries TRBV20-1 and TRBJ1-2, with 7 bases fitting TRBD1. J was trimmed by 5 bases and V by 6 bases; bases with no gene match: 9. Germline values: CDR1 DFQATT, CDR2 SNEGSKA (reference sequence). The CDR3 has 13 residues. The CDR3 sequence: CSAWMGQLYGYTF. DNA of the CDR3: TGCAGTGCCTGGATGGGACAGCTTTATGGCTACACCTTC.

A remark on this clonotype: This beta chain turned up in a library designed for alpha chains; as an off-target read, its abundance says little. The CDR3 sequence: CSASNLASAYNEQFF. The CDR3 DNA reads TGCAGTGCTAGTAATCTAGCTAGCGCCTACAATGAGCAGTTCTTC. The rearrangement links TRBV20-1 to TRBJ2-1; possibly TRBD2 for D (6 bases). The CDR3 length is 15 residues. Germline values: CDR1 DFQATT, CDR2 SNEGSKA (reference sequence). The V end was cut by 3 bases, the J end by 2 bases, with 14 bases between.

Turning to this clonotype: A library prepared for alpha chains yielded this beta chain as an off-target read; its size is of little meaning. DNA for the CDR3: TGCAGTGCTAATTACGGGGGCTACGAGCAGTACTTC. Translated, it gives CSANYGGYEQYF. The V and J genes are TRBV20-1 and TRBJ2-7; tentatively, D is TRBD2 (6 bases). The CDR3 covers 12 residues. The germline V and J ends were trimmed by 4 bases and 3 bases, with 10 bases remaining between them. Per germline, CDR1 DFQATT and CDR2 SNEGSKA (reference sequence).

As to this clonotype: This beta chain is an unintended read in a library built for alpha chains; its size means little. The chain recombines TRBV4-1 with TRBJ2-7; a weak D match, TRBD1 (6 bases). The CDR3 has 15 residues. Germline-derived CDR1 and CDR2 are MGHRA and YSYEKL. The V gene lost 1 base and the J gene lost 3 bases, with 13 bases spanning the gap. The CDR3 sequence is CASSQVFTGYYEQYF. CDR3 sequence (DNA): TGCGCCAGCAGCCAAGTCTTTACAGGGTACTACGAGCAGTACTTC.

Turning to this clonotype: This beta chain is an off-target read within a library intended for alpha chains, so its frequency means little. The chain employs TRBV7-2 and TRBJ1-5; D is ambiguous. V gave up 0 bases and J gave up 5 bases, with 5 bases separating them. This CDR3 comprises 13 residues. Germline V gives CDR1 SGHTA, CDR2 FQGNSA. The CDR3 DNA sequence: TGTGCCAGCAGCTTAGCAGGTTATCAGCCCCAGCATTTT. Translation gives CASSLAGYQPQHF.

As for this clonotype: Little can be read into the size of this beta chain, an off-target read in a library designed for alpha chains. The chain carries TRBV5-5 and TRBJ2-3, with D unresolved. V lost 7 bases, J lost 5 bases, and 8 bases lay in between. CDR3 length: 11 residues. The V gene's germline CDR1 is SGHKS and CDR2 YYEKEE (reference sequence). CDR3 in amino acids: CASSRGDTQYF. The CDR3 coding sequence is TGTGCCAGCTCTCGTGGAGATACGCAGTATTTT.

Turning to this clonotype: This beta chain is a stray read from a library made for alpha chains; its abundance is not meaningful. The rearrangement uses TRBV7-2 and TRBJ2-5; TRBD2 agrees at 8 bases. V gave up 4 bases and J gave up 5 bases; unmatched junction bases: 6. Germline V gene lookup returns CDR1 SGHTA and CDR2 FQGNSA. This CDR3 has 14 amino acids. CDR3 sequence reads: CASSSGGALETQYF. CDR3 DNA: TGTGCCAGCAGCTCCGGGGGGGCGCTTGAGACCCAGTACTTC.

A remark on this clonotype: Since the library was made to target alpha chains, this beta chain is a stray read and its abundance is not meaningful. The chain couples TRBV2 to TRBJ1-3; 12 bases are a match to TRBD1. Per the germline V gene, CDR1 is SNHLY and CDR2 is FYNNEI. Losses at the gene ends were 6 bases for V and 4 bases for J; bases not matched to a gene: 7. This CDR3 contains 16 residues. CDR3 sequence: CASSLGQGASGNTIYF. The CDR3 coding sequence is TGTGCCAGCAGCTTGGGACAGGGGGCATCCGGAAACACCATATATTTT.

This clonotype was seen a single time. The library was designed around alpha chains, so this beta chain is a stray read whose abundance carries little weight. V is TRBV12-3 or TRBV12-4 and J is TRBJ2-3; D call uncertain. The CDR3 runs to 12 residues. Trimming pared 5 bases from V and 4 bases from J, leaving 7 bases between. The CDR3 here is CASSPSADTQYF. In DNA form, the CDR3 reads TGTGCCAGCAGTCCCAGTGCAGATACGCAGTATTTT.

Turning to this clonotype: Because the library targeted alpha chains, this beta chain is an off-target read whose size means little. The chain recombines TRBV5-1 with TRBJ2-1, with 12 bases matching TRBD2. This CDR3 contains 13 residues. Germline V lookup: CDR1 SGHRS, CDR2 YFSETQ. Losses at the gene ends were 0 bases for V and 14 bases for J; bases not matched to a gene: 3. This chain's CDR3 is CASSLGLAGAKFF. The CDR3 coding sequence is TGCGCCAGCAGCTTGGGACTAGCGGGAGCCAAGTTCTTC. The whole variable domain, filled in from reference TRBV5-1 and TRBJ2-1, reads KAGVTQTPRYLIKTRGQQVTLSCSPISGHRSVSWYQQTPGQGLQFLFEYFSETQRNKGNFPGRFSGRQFSNSRSEMNVSTLELGDSALYLCASSLGLAGAKFFGPGTRLTVL.

Regarding this clonotype: For a library built for alpha chains, this beta chain is a stray read; little rests on its size. The chain joins TRBV6-1 to TRBJ1-1; tentatively, D is TRBD1 (5 bases). The ends were cut back, 8 bases at V and 5 bases at J, with 15 bases in the middle. The germline V gene has CDR1 MNHNS and CDR2 SASEGT. The CDR3 consists of 13 residues. CDR3 bases: TGTGCCAGCGGCGGCGGGACTTTAACTGAAGCTTTCTTT. It encodes CASGGGTLTEAFF.

Comments on this clonotype: Within a library made for alpha chains, this beta chain is off target, and its count is uninformative. This chain connects TRBV20-1 to TRBJ1-1, with 9 bases lining up with TRBD1. Per germline, CDR1 DFQATT and CDR2 SNEGSKA (reference sequence). V lost 1 base and J lost 3; bases outside the gene matches: 3. The CDR3 runs 14 residues. CDR3 sequence (DNA): TGCAGTGCTAGAGGTTGGACAGGGGACACTGAAGCTTTCTTT. This codes for CSARGWTGDTEAFF.

In the case of this clonotype: A library made for alpha chains picked up this beta chain off target, so its size means little. The chain joins TRBV6-2 or TRBV6-3 to TRBJ2-6; the D gene is possibly TRBD1 (6 bases). The V end was cut by 5 bases, the J end by 8 bases, with 25 bases between. The CDR3 totals 18 residues. The germline V gene has CDR1 MNHEY and CDR2 SVGEGT. The CDR3 here is CASSTRMGARLRTNVLTF. The CDR3 DNA is TGTGCCAGCAGTACTCGGATGGGGGCGCGGCTTAGGACCAACGTCCTGACTTTC.

A remark on this clonotype: This beta chain is a stray sequence in a library constructed for alpha chains; its clone size is not meaningful. This rearrangement joins TRBV12-3 or TRBV12-4 to TRBJ2-3, with TRBD2 identical over 7 bases. The junction had 13 bases not matched to a gene; V was cut back by 6 bases and J by 4 bases. CDR3 length equals 16 residues. The DNA of the CDR3 is TGTGCCAGCAGGGTCCTGAGCGGGAAAGGGGCAGATACGCAGTATTTT. As protein: CASRVLSGKGADTQYF.

A word on this clonotype: This beta chain lies outside the target of a library built for alpha chains; its clone size means little. J is TRBJ1-2 and V is TRBV29-1, with TRBD1 identical over 12 bases. J lost 7 bases, V lost 7 bases, and 7 bases had no gene match. CDR1 is SQVTM and CDR2 is ANQGSEA in the germline V gene. The CDR3 length is 13 residues. DNA of the CDR3: TGCAGCGCCTTGAGGGACAGGGGGCTTGGCTACACCTTC. It translates to CSALRDRGLGYTF.

Points on this clonotype: Being off target in a library aimed at alpha chains, this beta chain has a size of little meaning. The chain uses TRBV9 and TRBJ2-1; 11 bases match TRBD2. The CDR3 is 17 amino acids. V trimming: 0 bases; J trimming: 0 bases; junction bases outside the gene matches: 2. Germline V gives CDR1 SGDLS, CDR2 YYNGEE. CDR3 sequence (DNA): TGTGCCAGCAGCGTAGTAGGGACTAGCGGCTCCTACAATGAGCAGTTCTTC. As protein: CASSVVGTSGSYNEQFF.

With regard to this clonotype: Being off target in a library aimed at alpha chains, this beta chain has a size of little meaning. J is TRBJ2-5 and V is TRBV20-1; 10 positions agree with TRBD2. CDR3 length: 13 residues. V shed 7 bases and J 2 bases; nucleotides not matched to a gene: 4. The V gene's germline CDR1 is DFQATT and CDR2 SNEGSKA (reference sequence). Here the CDR3 DNA reads TGCAGTGGACCTAGCGGGAGTCAAGAGACCCAGTACTTC. Protein: CSGPSGSQETQYF.